The clone carrying this T cell receptor (beta chain) was recorded a few times. This entry is derived from a study of T-cell reconstitution after alpha-beta-depleted transplantation in children. A library of TCRbeta sequences, prepared with unique molecular identifiers, was generated. TCRdb reprocessed the PCR reads with MiXCR, giving one entry per CDR3 protein. The sample comprises roughly 500,000 distinct CDR3 sequences, over 9.5% of which are singletons, and about 2% rests with the top ten. Trimming shortened V by 3 bases and J by 0 bases, and 20 bases separated the two germline ends. Germline CDR1 ENHRY, CDR2 SYGVKD. This CDR3 is 18 amino acids long.

This clonotype was obtained from a child aged 2-15 years with inherited bone marrow failure, due to receive a stem cell transplant. Sequencing was performed on PBMCs, taken before TCRalphabeta/CD19-depleted stem cell transplant. The chain recombines TRBV10-3 with TRBJ1-1, with TRBD1 as a possible D gene (6 bases). CDR3 residues: CAISDGWGQGTMNTEAFF. The CDR3 nucleotides read TGTGCCATCAGTGATGGGTGGGGGCAGGGCACAATGAACACTGAAGCTTTCTTT.